Sequencing of this TCR beta chain was carried out in a study of T-cell memory formation after mild COVID-19. V lost 4 bases, J lost 1 base, and 15 bases stayed unmatched. This CDR3 has 18 amino acids. The germline V gene has CDR1 SGDLS and CDR2 YYNGEE. Study-wide results and caveats: Clones which contracted sat mainly in CM and EM if CD4+, and in EMRA if CD8+.

As for this clonotype: Its specificity is not known.

A single record per CDR3 protein comes from TCRdb applying MiXCR to the 5' RACE reads. The table includes roughly 130,000 distinct CDR3 sequences, less than 6.5% detected once. Sequenced input: PBMCs or a T cell subset sorted from them (not recorded which). This receptor was taken from an adult woman who had mild COVID-19 (a few samples of this study predate the infection). Cell type and time point are not known. The chain couples TRBV9 to TRBJ2-3; 7 positions agree with TRBD2. The CDR3 coding sequence is TGTGCCAGCAGCTCTCGGGATAGCGGGCGGACCCGCACAGATACGCAGTATTTT. The encoded protein is CASSSRDSGRTRTDTQYF.